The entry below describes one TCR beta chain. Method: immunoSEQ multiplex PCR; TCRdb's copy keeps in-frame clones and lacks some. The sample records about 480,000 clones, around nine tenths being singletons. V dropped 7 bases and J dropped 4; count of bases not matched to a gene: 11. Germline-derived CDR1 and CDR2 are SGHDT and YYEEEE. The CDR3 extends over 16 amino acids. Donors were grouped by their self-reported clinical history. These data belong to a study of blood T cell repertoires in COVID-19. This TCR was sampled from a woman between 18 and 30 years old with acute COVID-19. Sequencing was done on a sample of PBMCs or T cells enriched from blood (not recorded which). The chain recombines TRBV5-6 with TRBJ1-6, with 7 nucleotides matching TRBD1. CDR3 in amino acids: CASGYRRDRYNSPLHF. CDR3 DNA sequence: TGTGCCAGCGGATACCGACGGGACAGATATAATTCACCCCTCCACTTT.